Here is one T cell receptor (beta chain) with its context. This clone was picked up one time. This receptor's antigen is unknown. The record has no base qualities; no much larger clone is one base away. The germline V gene (reference sequence) gives CDR1 as MNHEY and CDR2 as SMNVEV. Counted from cysteine to phenylalanine, this CDR3 has 15 amino acids. The sequence is cut down to CDR3 DNA, 45 bases in frame from base 1. Trimming removed 4 bases from V and 5 bases from J; the gene matches leave 4 bases unexplained. The data were taken from a study of blood T cell repertoires in COVID-19 (dated by TCRdb to 2018 to 2020). At the level of the whole study: Samples covering the acute and convalescent phases of COVID-19 were provided by collaborators in the United States, Italy and Spain. Subjects who had been exposed to COVID-19, were actively infected with it, or had recovered from it provided the deeply sampled blood TCRbeta repertoires that made up the dataset. The samples were drawn from the first 160 participants of the ongoing ImmuneRACE study and from 950 to 1,500 subjects provided by 6 global collaborators. The material from the prospective study consisted of cDNA or gDNA derived from T cells, B-cell-depleted T cells, or PBMCs. The repertoires were made available in a free public database intended to serve as a resource for research on the immune response to SARS-CoV-2. The sample metadata nearly always contained a de-identified subject ID, COVID-19 status, age in years and sex. Where available, HLA class I and class II types were obtained from metadata supplied by the sample provider rather than from assay-based typing. Study-level results and caveats: How much clinical and demographic metadata was included differed by source and by participant, and the metadata was provided uncurated.

TCRbeta CDR3 regions were amplified from genomic DNA using the immunoSEQ Assay, a bias-controlled multiplex PCR. Concerning the study's data processing: Within the assay, amplification of reference gene primers was used to estimate how many nucleated cells each sample contained. Sequence reads were collapsed and filtered to measure the absolute abundance of every unique TCRbeta CDR3 rearrangement. For each sample, productive Simpson clonality was calculated as the square root of Simpson's diversity index across productive rearrangements. TCRdb holds this immuneACCESS table with in-frame rearrangements only. Some clones are missing; in checked studies, unresolved V genes explain under half, and the rest has no known cause. The DNA was the basis for D and trimming; V, J and clone size are from that table. The sample yields about 180,000 clones; 80% to 90% were counted once. About a tenth of the sample is taken by the ten largest.

Whole blood was collected in K2EDTA tubes by collaborating institutions according to the institutions' own protocols. For TCRbeta analysis, collaborators shipped samples as frozen whole blood, isolated PBMCs, or DNA extracted from either of those sample types. The origin of this receptor is a human donor with active or convalescent COVID-19. The donor label of this sample is uncertain. Recombination connected TRBV27 to TRBJ2-5, with 13 central nucleotides matching TRBD2. Sequenced input: peripheral blood. Here the CDR3 is given as CASSSGLAGIETQYF. The sequenced DNA: TGTGCCAGCAGTTCGGGACTAGCGGGGATCGAGACCCAGTACTTC.